This record covers a single T cell receptor (beta chain). The sample originates from a study of long-term antiretroviral therapy in people with HIV. Runs used v3.0 of the immunoSEQ assay and were done at survey level. Only in-frame clones appear in the TCRdb table, and some are missing; sequencing was by immunoSEQ multiplex PCR. The repertoire includes 28,000 or so clones, roughly 90% of them detected once, and roughly 4% sits in the top ten. Sequencing was performed on unsorted PBMCs, taken 0.5 years after starting antiretroviral therapy. This sequence originates from a woman between 18 and 29 years old with HIV.

CDR3 amino acids: CATRSQLTEAFF. CDR3 DNA: TGTGCCACCCGATCACAGCTCACTGAAGCTTTCTTT. The chain joins TRBV15 to TRBJ1-1; D is undetermined. From germline, CDR1 is LNHNV and CDR2 YYDKDF (reference sequence). Trimming took 8 bases from V and 4 from J, leaving 11 bases between them. The CDR3 is made up of 12 amino acids.